These 2 T cell receptor beta chains were sequenced from one sample in a study of regulatory T cells in long-lasting Graves disease. Time point described: newly diagnosed GD, antithyroid drugs for less than 3 months. The authors made the TCR library using RNA they extracted from PBMCs. CDR3-region Arm-PCR and iRepertoire HTBI primers produced the TCR beta libraries. TCRdb re-called the multiplex PCR reads with MiXCR, one entry per CDR3 protein. The table lists roughly 500,000 distinct CDR3 sequences, about 13% of them singletons. This sample was also put to use in a study of T cells in Graves' hyperthyroidism and ophthalmopathy.

Source: peripheral blood mononuclear cells (PBMCs), taken at new diagnosis, from a patient treated with antithyroid drugs. The source of these receptors is a man aged 25-40 years with Graves disease.

This clonotype has only a few counts. This CDR3 is CSARDLRGRDSSTDTQYF. CDR3 DNA sequence: TGCAGTGCTAGAGATCTGAGGGGCCGGGACTCGAGCACAGATACGCAGTATTTT. V is TRBV20-1 and J is TRBJ2-3, with D possibly being TRBD2 (6 bases). CDR1 and CDR2 from the germline V gene are DFQATT and SNEGSKA (reference sequence). Trimming took 0 bases from V and 0 from J, leaving 19 bases between them. The CDR3 runs to 18 residues.

This clonotype occurred many times. The chain couples TRBV20-1 to TRBJ2-4; D perhaps matches TRBD1 (5 bases). The CDR3 has 14 residues. From germline, CDR1 is DFQATT and CDR2 SNEGSKA (reference sequence). Trimming removed 0 bases from V and 2 bases from J, with 8 bases in between. This CDR3 reads CSARDAGPKNIQYF. CDR3 nucleotides: TGCAGTGCTAGAGACGCAGGGCCCAAAAACATTCAGTACTTC.